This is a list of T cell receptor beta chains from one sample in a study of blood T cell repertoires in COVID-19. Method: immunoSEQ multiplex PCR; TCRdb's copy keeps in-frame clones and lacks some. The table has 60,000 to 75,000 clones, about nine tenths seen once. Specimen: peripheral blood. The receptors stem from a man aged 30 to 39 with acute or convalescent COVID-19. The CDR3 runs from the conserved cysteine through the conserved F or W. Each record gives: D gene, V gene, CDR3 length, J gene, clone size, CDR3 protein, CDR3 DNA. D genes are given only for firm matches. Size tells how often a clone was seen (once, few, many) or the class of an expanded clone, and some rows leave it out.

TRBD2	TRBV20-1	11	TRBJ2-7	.	CSVPGRNEQYF	TGCAGTGTGCCCGGGAGGAACGAGCAGTACTTC
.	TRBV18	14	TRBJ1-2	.	CASSPRREGYGYTF	TGTGCCAGCTCACCACGGCGGGAGGGCTATGGCTACACCTTC
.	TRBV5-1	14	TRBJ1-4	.	CASSERAKDEKLFF	TGCGCCAGCAGCGAGAGGGCGAAGGATGAAAAACTGTTTTTT
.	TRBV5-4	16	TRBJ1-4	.	CASSFRGAGINEKLFF	TGTGCCAGCAGCTTCCGGGGCGCGGGAATTAATGAAAAACTGTTTTTT
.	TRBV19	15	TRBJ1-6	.	CASSAYREANSPLHF	TGTGCCAGTAGTGCATACAGGGAAGCTAATTCACCCCTCCACTTT
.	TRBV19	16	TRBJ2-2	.	CASSRVGRINTGELFF	TGTGCCAGTAGCCGCGTCGGCAGGATTAACACCGGGGAGCTGTTTTTT
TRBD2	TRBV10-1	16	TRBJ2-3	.	CASSQVSGGATDTQYF	TGCGCCAGCAGTCAAGTTAGCGGGGGGGCAACAGATACGCAGTATTTT
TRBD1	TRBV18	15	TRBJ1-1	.	CASSPPSDRSEKAFF	TGTGCCAGCTCACCACCGTCGGACAGGTCCGAAAAAGCTTTCTTT
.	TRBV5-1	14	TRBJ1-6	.	CASSYGIEASPLHF	TGCGCCAGCAGCTACGGAATCGAGGCCTCACCCCTCCACTTT
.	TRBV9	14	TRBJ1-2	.	CASSATGFLDGYTF	TGTGCCAGCAGCGCCACAGGGTTTTTAGATGGCTACACCTTC
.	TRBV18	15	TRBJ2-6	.	CASSGVTSGANVLTF	TGTGCCAGCTCGGGAGTCACCTCTGGGGCCAACGTCCTGACTTTC
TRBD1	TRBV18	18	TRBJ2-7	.	CASSRNTGGDRVSYEQYF	TGTGCCAGCTCACGCAATACTGGGGGGGACAGGGTTTCCTACGAGCAGTACTTC
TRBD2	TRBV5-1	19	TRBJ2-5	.	CASSLVPRSSGGSQETQYF	TGCGCCAGCAGCCTAGTCCCCCGTTCTAGCGGGGGGTCCCAAGAGACCCAGTACTTC
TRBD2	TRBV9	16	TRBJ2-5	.	CASSGESPTSGETQYF	TGTGCCAGCAGCGGCGAAAGCCCAACTAGCGGAGAGACCCAGTACTTC
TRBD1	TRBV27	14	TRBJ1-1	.	CASSLGTGGTEAFF	TGTGCCAGCAGTTTAGGGACAGGGGGCACTGAAGCTTTCTTT
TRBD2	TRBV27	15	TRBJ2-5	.	CASSRTPSGQETQYF	TGTGCCAGCAGCCGGACCCCTAGCGGACAAGAGACCCAGTACTTC
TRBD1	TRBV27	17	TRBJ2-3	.	CASSLSLTGGGTDTQYF	TGTGCCAGCAGTTTATCGTTAACAGGGGGCGGAACAGATACGCAGTATTTT
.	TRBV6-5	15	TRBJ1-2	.	CASSYSGVSNYGYTF	TGTGCCAGCAGTTACTCCGGGGTCTCCAACTATGGCTACACCTTC
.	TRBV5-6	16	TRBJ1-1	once	CASSSYIRQANTEAFF	TGTGCCAGCAGCTCTTATATCCGACAGGCGAACACTGAAGCTTTCTTT
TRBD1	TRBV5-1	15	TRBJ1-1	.	CASFNPGQGNTEAFF	TGCGCCAGTTTTAACCCGGGACAGGGGAACACTGAAGCTTTCTTT
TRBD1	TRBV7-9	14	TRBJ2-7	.	CASSSGGESYEQYF	TGTGCCAGCAGCTCAGGGGGTGAGTCCTACGAGCAGTACTTC
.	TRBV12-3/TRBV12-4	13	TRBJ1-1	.	CASSLSQNTEAFF	TGTGCCAGCAGTTTAAGCCAGAACACTGAAGCTTTCTTT
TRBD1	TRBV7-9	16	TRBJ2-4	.	CASSSITGGARNIQYF	TGTGCCAGCAGCTCAATTACAGGGGGCGCGAGGAACATTCAGTACTTC
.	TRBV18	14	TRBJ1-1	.	CASSETGGNTEAFF	TGTGCCAGCTCGGAGACGGGAGGGAACACTGAAGCTTTCTTT
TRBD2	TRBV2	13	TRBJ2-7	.	CASRLAGVGEQYF	TGTGCCAGCAGACTAGCGGGAGTAGGCGAGCAGTACTTC
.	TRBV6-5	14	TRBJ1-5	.	CASSPTGSDQPQHF	TGTGCCAGCAGTCCTACAGGGTCTGATCAGCCCCAGCATTTT
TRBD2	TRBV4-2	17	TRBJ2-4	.	CASSQPGGALAKNIQYF	TGTGCCAGCAGCCAACCCGGGGGGGCTCTAGCCAAAAACATTCAGTACTTC
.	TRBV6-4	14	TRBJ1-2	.	CASSDSRLVGGYTF	TGTGCCAGCAGTGACTCGAGGCTGGTCGGGGGCTACACCTTC
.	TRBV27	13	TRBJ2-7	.	CASSPTGSYEQYF	TGTGCCAGCAGCCCGACAGGATCCTACGAGCAGTACTTC
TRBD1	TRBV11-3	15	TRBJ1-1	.	CASSAGTVPNTEAFF	TGTGCCAGCAGCGCAGGGACAGTTCCCAACACTGAAGCTTTCTTT
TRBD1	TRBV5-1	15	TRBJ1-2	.	CASSFGQGANYGYTF	TGCGCCAGCAGCTTCGGACAGGGGGCGAACTATGGCTACACCTTC
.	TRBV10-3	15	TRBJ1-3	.	CAISLGTNSGNTIYF	TGTGCCATCAGTTTGGGGACAAACTCTGGAAACACCATATATTTT
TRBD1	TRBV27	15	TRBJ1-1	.	CASSLQTDRGDEAFF	TGTGCCAGCAGTCTCCAGACGGACAGGGGGGATGAAGCTTTCTTT
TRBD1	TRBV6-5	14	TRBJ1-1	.	CASSPDRGNTEAFF	TGTGCCAGCAGCCCGGACAGGGGGAACACTGAAGCTTTCTTT
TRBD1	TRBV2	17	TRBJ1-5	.	CASTSDYYDRENQPQHF	TGTGCCAGCACCTCTGATTATTATGACAGGGAAAATCAGCCCCAGCATTTT
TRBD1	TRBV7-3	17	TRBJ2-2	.	CASSLWGQGRRTGELFF	TGTGCCAGCAGCTTATGGGGACAGGGGAGGAGGACCGGGGAGCTGTTTTTT
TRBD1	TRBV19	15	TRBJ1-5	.	CASTTDRASNQPQHF	TGTGCCAGTACCACGGACAGGGCTAGCAATCAGCCCCAGCATTTT
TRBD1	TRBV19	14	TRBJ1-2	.	CASSIGGGQVPYTF	TGTGCCAGTAGTATAGGAGGCGGACAGGTACCCTACACCTTC
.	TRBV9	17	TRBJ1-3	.	CASSVNGQTNTGNTIYF	TGTGCCAGCAGCGTCAACGGACAGACCAACACTGGAAACACCATATATTTT
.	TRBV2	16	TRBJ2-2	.	CASSEAGAGITGELFF	TGTGCCAGCAGTGAAGCTGGTGCGGGGATCACCGGGGAGCTGTTTTTT
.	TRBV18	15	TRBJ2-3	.	CASSPNGQGGDTQYF	TGTGCCAGCTCACCTAACGGACAGGGAGGGGATACGCAGTATTTT
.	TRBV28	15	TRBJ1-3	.	CASSLQTGPSTTIYF	TGTGCCAGCAGTTTACAGACAGGACCTTCCACCACCATATATTTT
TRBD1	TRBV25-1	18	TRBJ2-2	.	CASSPPAGQGAGTGELFF	TGTGCCAGCAGTCCCCCGGCGGGACAGGGGGCTGGGACCGGGGAGCTGTTTTTT
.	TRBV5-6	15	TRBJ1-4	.	CASSPTRGIGEKLFF	TGTGCCAGCAGCCCAACGCGAGGGATTGGAGAAAAACTGTTTTTT
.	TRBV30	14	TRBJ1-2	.	CACLHRENSYGYTF	TGTGCCTGCCTGCACAGGGAAAACTCCTATGGCTACACCTTC
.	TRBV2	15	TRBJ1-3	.	CASRTGGGNGNTIYF	TGTGCCAGCAGAACTGGCGGGGGAAACGGAAACACCATATATTTT
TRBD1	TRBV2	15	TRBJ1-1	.	CASRTTGTGNTEAFF	TGTGCCAGCAGGACCACCGGGACAGGGAACACTGAAGCTTTCTTT
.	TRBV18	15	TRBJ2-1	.	CASSPPSQGLGEQFF	TGTGCCAGCTCACCACCTTCCCAGGGACTGGGTGAGCAGTTCTTC
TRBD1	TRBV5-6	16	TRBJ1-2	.	CASSLGDRGRVYGYTF	TGTGCCAGCAGCTTGGGGGACAGGGGGCGAGTCTATGGCTACACCTTC
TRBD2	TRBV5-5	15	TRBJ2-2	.	CASSLEAGVTGELFF	TGTGCCAGCAGCCTAGAGGCGGGAGTGACCGGGGAGCTGTTTTTT
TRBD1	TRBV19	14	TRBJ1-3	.	CASSPDRARNTIYF	TGTGCCAGTAGTCCGGACAGGGCCCGAAACACCATATATTTT
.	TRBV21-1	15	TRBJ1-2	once	CASSKERHRESGYTF	TGTGCCAGCAGCAAAGAAAGGCACAGGGAAAGTGGCTACACCTTC
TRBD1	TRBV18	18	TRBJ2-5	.	CASSPPSWTGVDEETQYF	TGTGCCAGCTCACCCCCCTCATGGACAGGGGTCGACGAAGAGACCCAGTACTTC
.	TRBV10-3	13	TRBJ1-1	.	CAISDRENTEAFF	TGTGCCATCAGTGACAGGGAGAACACTGAAGCTTTCTTT
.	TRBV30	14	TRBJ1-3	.	CALQRGNSGNTIYF	TGTGCCTTACAGCGGGGGAACTCTGGAAACACCATATATTTT
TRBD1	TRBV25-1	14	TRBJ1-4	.	CASSDRTGNEKLFF	TGTGCCAGCAGTGACCGGACAGGAAATGAAAAACTGTTTTTT
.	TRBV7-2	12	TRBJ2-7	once	CASSSFINEQYF	TGTGCCAGCAGCTCCTTTATAAACGAGCAGTACTTC
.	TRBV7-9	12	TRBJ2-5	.	CASTRIRETQYF	TGTGCCAGCACTAGAATAAGAGAGACCCAGTACTTC
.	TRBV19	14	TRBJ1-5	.	CASSMGHSNQPQHF	TGTGCCAGTAGTATGGGACACAGCAATCAGCCCCAGCATTTT